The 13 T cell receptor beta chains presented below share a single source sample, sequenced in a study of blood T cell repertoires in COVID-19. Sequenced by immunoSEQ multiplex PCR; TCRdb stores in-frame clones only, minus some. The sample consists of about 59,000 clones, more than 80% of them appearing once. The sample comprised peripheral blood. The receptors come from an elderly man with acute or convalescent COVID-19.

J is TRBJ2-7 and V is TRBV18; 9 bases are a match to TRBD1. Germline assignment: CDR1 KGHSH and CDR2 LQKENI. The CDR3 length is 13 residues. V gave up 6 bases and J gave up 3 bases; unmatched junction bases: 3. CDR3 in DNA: TGTGCCAGCTCCACGGGACAGGGCTACGAGCAGTACTTC. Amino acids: CASSTGQGYEQYF.

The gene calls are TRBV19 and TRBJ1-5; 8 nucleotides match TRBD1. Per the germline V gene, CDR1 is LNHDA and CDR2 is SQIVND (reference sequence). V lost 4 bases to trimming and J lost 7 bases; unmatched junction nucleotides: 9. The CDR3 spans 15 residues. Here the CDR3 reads CASSTDRGSRQPQHF. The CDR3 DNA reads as TGTGCCAGTAGTACAGACAGGGGTTCGAGGCAGCCCCAGCATTTT.

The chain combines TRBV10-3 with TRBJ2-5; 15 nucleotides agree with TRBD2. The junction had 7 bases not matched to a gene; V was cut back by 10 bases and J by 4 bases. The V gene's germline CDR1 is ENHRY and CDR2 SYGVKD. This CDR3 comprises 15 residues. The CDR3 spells CANSGLAGGPETQYF. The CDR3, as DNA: TGTGCCAACTCGGGACTAGCGGGGGGCCCAGAGACCCAGTACTTC.

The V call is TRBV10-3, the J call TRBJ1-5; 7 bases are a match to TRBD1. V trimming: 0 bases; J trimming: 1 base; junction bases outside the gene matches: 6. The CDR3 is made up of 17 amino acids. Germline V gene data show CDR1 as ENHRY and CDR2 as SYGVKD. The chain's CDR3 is CAISESGGRSSNQPQHF. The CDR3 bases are TGTGCCATCAGTGAGTCAGGGGGCAGATCGAGCAATCAGCCCCAGCATTTT.

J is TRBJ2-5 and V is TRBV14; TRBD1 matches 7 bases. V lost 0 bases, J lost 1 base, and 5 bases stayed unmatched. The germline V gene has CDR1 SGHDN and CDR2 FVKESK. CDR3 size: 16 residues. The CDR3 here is CASSQEQGPIQETQYF. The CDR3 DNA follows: TGTGCCAGCAGCCAAGAACAGGGGCCTATCCAAGAGACCCAGTACTTC. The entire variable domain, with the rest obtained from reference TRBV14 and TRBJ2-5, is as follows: EAGVTQFPSHSVIEKGQTVTLRCDPISGHDNLYWYRRVMGKEIKFLLHFVKESKQDESGMPNNRFLAERTGGTYSTLKVQPAELEDSGVYFCASSQEQGPIQETQYFGPGTRLLVL.

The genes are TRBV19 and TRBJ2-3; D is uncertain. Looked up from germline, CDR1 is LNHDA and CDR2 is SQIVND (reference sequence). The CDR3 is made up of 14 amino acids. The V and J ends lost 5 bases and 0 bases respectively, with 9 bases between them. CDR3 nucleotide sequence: TGTGCCAGTAGTCTCCTATCTAGCACAGATACGCAGTATTTT. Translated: CASSLLSSTDTQYF.

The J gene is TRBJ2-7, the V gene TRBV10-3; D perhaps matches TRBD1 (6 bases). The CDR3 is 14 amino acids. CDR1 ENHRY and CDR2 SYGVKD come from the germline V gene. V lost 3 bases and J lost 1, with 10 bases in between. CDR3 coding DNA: TGTGCCATCAGTGAACCGACAGGTTCCTACGAGCAGTACTTC. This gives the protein CAISEPTGSYEQYF.

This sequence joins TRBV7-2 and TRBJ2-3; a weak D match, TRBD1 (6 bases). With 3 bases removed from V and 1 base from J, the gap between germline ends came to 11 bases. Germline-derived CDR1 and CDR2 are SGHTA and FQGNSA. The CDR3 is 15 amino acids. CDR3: CASSFAAGGTDTQYF. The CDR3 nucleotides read TGTGCCAGCAGCTTCGCCGCAGGGGGCACAGATACGCAGTATTTT.

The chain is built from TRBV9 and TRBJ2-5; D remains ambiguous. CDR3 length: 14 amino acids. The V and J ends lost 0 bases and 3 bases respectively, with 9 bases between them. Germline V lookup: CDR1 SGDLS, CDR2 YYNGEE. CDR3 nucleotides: TGTGCCAGCAGCGTAGGTCCGTCTGAAGAGACCCAGTACTTC. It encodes CASSVGPSEETQYF.

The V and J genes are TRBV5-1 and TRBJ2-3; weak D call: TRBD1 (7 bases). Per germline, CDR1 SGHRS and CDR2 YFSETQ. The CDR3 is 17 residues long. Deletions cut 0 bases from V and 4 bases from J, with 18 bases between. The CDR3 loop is CASSLARGAMRADTQYF. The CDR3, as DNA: TGCGCCAGCAGCTTGGCCAGGGGGGCTATGCGGGCAGATACGCAGTATTTT.

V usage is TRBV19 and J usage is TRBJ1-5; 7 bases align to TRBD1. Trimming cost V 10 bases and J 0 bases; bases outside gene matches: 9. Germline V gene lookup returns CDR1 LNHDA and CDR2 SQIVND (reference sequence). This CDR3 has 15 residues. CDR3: CATGTELYSNQPQHF. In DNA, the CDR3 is TGTGCCACAGGGACAGAACTATATAGCAATCAGCCCCAGCATTTT.

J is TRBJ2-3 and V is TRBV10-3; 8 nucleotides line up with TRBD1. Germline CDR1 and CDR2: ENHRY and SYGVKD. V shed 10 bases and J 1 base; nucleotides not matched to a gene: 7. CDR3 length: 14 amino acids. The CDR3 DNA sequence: TGTGCCACCTCCCCGGGACAGGGCACAGATACGCAGTATTTT. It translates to CATSPGQGTDTQYF.

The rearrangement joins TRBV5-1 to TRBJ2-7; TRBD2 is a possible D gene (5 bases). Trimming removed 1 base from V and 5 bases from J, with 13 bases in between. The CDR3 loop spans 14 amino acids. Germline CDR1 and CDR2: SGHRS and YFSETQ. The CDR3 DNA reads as TGCGCCAGCAGCTTGAACGGGGTGGGCCACGAGCAGTACTTC. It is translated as CASSLNGVGHEQYF.